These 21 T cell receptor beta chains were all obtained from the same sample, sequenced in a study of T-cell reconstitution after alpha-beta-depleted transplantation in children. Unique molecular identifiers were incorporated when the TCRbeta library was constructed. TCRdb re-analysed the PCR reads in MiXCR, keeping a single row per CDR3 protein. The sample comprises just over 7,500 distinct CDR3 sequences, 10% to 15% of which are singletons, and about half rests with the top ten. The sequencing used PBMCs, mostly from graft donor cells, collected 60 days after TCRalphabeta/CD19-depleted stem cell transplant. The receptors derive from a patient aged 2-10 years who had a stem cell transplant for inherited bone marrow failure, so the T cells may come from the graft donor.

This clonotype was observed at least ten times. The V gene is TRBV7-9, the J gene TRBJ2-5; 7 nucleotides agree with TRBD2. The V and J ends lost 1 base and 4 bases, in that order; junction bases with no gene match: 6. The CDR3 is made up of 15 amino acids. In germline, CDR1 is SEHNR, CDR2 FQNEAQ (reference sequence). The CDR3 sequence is CASSLGGGVRETQYF. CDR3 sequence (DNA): TGTGCCAGCAGCTTAGGGGGGGGGGTGAGAGAGACCCAGTACTTC.

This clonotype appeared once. The DNA for the CDR3 is TGTGCCAGCAGCGCGAGCGACACTGAAGCTTTCTTT. Translated: CASSASDTEAFF. The V call is TRBV7-9, the J call TRBJ1-1; no reliable D call. V shed 5 bases and J shed 3 bases, with 7 bases lying between them. This CDR3 has 12 amino acids. The germline CDR1 and CDR2 sequences are SEHNR and FQNEAQ (reference sequence).

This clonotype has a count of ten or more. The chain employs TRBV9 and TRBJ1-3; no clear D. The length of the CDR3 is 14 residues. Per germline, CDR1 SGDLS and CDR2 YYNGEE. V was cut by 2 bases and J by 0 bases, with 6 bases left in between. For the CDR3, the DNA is TGTGCCAGCAGCGTGCGCAGCTCTGGAAACACCATATATTTT. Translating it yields CASSVRSSGNTIYF.

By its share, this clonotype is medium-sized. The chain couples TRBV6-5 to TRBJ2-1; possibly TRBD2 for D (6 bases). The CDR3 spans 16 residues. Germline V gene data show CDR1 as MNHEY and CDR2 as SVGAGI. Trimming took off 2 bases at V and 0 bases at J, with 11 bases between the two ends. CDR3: CASSYGLFSSYNEQFF. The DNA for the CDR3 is TGTGCCAGCAGTTACGGACTATTTAGCTCCTACAATGAGCAGTTCTTC.

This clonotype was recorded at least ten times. CDR3 region: CASKDLGYEQYF. CDR3 sequence (DNA): TGTGCCAGCAAGGACCTCGGGTACGAGCAGTACTTC. The chain has TRBV6-2 or TRBV6-3 and TRBJ2-7; no firm D call. With 7 bases removed from V and 4 bases from J, the gap between germline ends came to 11 bases. Germline V gives CDR1 MNHEY, CDR2 SVGEGT. The CDR3 has 12 amino acids.

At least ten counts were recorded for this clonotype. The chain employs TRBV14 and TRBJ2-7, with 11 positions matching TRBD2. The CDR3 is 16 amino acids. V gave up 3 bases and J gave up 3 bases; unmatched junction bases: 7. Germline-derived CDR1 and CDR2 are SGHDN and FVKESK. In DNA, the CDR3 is TGTGCCAGCAGCCATCTAGGGACTAGCGGATACTACGAGCAGTACTTC. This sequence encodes CASSHLGTSGYYEQYF.

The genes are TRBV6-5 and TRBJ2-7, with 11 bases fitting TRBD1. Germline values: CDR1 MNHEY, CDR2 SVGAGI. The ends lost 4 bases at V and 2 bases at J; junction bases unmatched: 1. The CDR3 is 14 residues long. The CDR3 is CASSWDRGTYEQYF. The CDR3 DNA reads TGTGCCAGCAGTTGGGACAGGGGGACCTACGAGCAGTACTTC.

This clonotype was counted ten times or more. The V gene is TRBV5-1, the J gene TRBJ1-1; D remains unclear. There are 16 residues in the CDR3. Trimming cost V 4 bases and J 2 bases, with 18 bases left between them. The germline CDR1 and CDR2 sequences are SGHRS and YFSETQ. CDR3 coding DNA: TGCGCCAGCAGCCCGGGGATGGCAGCGTTAAACACTGAAGCTTTCTTT. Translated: CASSPGMAALNTEAFF.

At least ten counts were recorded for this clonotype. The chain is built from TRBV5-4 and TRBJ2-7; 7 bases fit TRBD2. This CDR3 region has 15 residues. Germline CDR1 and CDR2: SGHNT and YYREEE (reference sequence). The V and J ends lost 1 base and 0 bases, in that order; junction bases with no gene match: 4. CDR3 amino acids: CASSLTRGSSYEQYF. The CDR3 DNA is TGTGCCAGCAGCTTGACGCGGGGGAGCTCCTACGAGCAGTACTTC. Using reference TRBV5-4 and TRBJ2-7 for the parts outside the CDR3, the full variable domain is ETGVTQSPTHLIKTRGQQVTLRCSSQSGHNTVSWYQQALGQGPQFIFQYYREEENGRGNFPPRFSGLQFPNYSSELNVNALELDDSALYLCASSLTRGSSYEQYFGPGTRLTVT.

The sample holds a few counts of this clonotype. Written as DNA, the CDR3 is TGTGCCAGCAGTCAACATACAGGGTCTGGCTACACCTTC. Translated: CASSQHTGSGYTF. The genes are TRBV12-3 or TRBV12-4 and TRBJ1-2; D may be TRBD1 (6 bases). V lost 5 bases to trimming and J lost 7 bases, with 14 bases between them. This CDR3 has 13 residues.

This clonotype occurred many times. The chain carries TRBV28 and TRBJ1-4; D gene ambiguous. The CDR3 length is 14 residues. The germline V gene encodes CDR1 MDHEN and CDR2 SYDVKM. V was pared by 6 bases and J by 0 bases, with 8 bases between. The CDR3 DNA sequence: TGTGCCAGCAGCCTCACACCAACTAATGAAAAACTGTTTTTT. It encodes CASSLTPTNEKLFF.

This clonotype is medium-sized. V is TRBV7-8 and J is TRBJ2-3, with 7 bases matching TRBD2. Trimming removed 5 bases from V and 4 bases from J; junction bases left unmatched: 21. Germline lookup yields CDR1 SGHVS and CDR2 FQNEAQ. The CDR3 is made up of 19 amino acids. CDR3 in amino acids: CASSPSAREGLGEADTQYF. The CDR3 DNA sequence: TGTGCCAGCAGCCCGTCCGCCAGGGAGGGCCTCGGGGAGGCAGATACGCAGTATTTT.

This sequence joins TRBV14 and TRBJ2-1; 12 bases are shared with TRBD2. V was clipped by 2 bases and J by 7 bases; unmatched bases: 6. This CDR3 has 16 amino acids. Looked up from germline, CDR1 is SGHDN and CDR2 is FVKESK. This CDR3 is CASSQRGLAGQNEQFF. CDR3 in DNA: TGTGCCAGCAGCCAACGGGGACTAGCGGGCCAAAATGAGCAGTTCTTC.

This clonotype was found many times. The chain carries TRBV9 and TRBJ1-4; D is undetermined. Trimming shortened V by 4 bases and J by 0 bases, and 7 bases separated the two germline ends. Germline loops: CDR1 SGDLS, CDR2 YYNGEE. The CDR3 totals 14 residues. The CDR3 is CASSPAATNEKLFF. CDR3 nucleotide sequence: TGTGCCAGCAGCCCGGCAGCAACTAATGAAAAACTGTTTTTT. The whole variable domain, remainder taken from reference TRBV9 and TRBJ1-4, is DSGVTQTPKHLITATGQRVTLRCSPRSGDLSVYWYQQSLDQGLQFLIQYYNGEERAKGNILERFSAQQFPDLHSELNLSSLELGDSALYFCASSPAATNEKLFFGSGTQLSVL.

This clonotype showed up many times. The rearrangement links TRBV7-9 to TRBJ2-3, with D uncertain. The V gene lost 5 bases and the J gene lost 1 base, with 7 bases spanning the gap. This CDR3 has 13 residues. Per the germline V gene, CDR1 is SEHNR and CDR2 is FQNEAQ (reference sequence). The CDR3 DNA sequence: TGTGCCAGCAGCGCAATCGGCACAGATACGCAGTATTTT. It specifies CASSAIGTDTQYF.

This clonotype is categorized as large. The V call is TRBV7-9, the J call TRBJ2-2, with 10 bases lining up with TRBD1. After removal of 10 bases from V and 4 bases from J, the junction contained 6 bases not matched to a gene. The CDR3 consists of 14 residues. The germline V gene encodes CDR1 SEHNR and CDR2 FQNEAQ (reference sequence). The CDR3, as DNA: TGTGCCAACCCGGGACAGGGGTCCACCGGGGAGCTGTTTTTT. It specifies CANPGQGSTGELFF.

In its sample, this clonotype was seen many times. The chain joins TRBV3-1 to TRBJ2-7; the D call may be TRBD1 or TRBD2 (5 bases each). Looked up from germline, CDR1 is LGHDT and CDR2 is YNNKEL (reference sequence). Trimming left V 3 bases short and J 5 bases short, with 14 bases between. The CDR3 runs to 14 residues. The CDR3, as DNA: TGTGCCAGCAGCCATCGGGACGGCCTGGACGAGCAGTACTTC. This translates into CASSHRDGLDEQYF.

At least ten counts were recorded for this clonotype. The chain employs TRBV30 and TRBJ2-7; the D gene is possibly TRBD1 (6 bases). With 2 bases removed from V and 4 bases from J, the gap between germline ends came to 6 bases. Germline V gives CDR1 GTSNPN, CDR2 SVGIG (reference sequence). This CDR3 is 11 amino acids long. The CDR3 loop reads CAWSTGYEQYF. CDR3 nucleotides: TGTGCCTGGAGTACAGGGTACGAGCAGTACTTC.

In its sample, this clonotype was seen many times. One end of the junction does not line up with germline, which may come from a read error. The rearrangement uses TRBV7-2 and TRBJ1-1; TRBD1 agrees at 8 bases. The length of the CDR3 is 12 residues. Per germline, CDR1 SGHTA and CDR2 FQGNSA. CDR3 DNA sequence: TGTGCCAGCAGCTTTCGACAGGGGTCCGGTGTCTTT. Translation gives CASSFRQGSGVF.

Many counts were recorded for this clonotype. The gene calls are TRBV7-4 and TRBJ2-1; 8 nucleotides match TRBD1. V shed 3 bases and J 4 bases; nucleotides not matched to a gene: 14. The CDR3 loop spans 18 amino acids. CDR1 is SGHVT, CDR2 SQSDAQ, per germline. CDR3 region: CASSLVPRDRCIYNEQFF. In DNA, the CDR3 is TGTGCCAGCAGCTTGGTTCCCCGGGACAGGTGTATTTACAATGAGCAGTTCTTC. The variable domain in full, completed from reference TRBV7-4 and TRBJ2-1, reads GAGVSQSPRYKVAKRGRDVALRCDSISGHVTLYWYRQTLGQGSEVLTYSQSDAQRDKSGRPSGRFSAERPERSVSTLKIQRTEQGDSAVYLCASSLVPRDRCIYNEQFFGPGTRLTVL.

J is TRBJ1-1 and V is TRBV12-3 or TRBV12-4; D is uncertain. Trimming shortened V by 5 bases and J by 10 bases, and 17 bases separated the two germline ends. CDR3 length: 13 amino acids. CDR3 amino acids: CASSKIAPRGAFF. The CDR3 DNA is TGTGCCAGCAGTAAAATTGCCCCAAGAGGAGCTTTCTTT.